This T cell receptor beta chain was found in a study of beta chain features in type 1 diabetes. CDR3 size: 13 residues. The germline gives CDR1 MNHEY, CDR2 SMNVEV (reference sequence). V gave up 8 bases and J gave up 8 bases, with 16 bases separating them. Points from the study as a whole: Type 1 diabetes patients showed a moderate but significant shortening of TCRB CDR3s in all four CD4+ subsets.

This clone has just a few counts. Its matching antigen is unknown. TCRB transcripts that were expressed got sequenced, as all of the isolated RNA had been reverse transcribed. Only in-frame clones appear in the TCRdb table, and some are missing; sequencing was by immunoSEQ multiplex PCR. The sample has roughly 350,000 clones; over 8.5% are singletons. The specimen was central memory CD4+ T cells from blood. The sequence came from a man aged 25 to 40 with type 1 diabetes. The genes are TRBV27 and TRBJ2-1; no firm D call. CDR3 region: CASSELSGYEQFF. CDR3 sequence (DNA): TGTGCCAGCTCAGAACTTTCCGGGTATGAGCAGTTCTTC.